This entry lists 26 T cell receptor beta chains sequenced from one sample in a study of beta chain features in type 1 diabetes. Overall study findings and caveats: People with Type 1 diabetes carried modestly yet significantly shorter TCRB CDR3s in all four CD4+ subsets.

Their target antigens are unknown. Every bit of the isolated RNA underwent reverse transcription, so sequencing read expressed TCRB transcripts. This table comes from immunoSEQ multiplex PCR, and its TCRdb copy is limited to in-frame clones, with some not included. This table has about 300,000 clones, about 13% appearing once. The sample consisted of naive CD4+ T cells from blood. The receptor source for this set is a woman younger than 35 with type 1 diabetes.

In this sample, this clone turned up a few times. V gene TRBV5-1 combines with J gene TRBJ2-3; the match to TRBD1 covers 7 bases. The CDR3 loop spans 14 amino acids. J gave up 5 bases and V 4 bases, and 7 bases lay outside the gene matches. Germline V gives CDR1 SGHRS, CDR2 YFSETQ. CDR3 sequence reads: CASSLGQSRDTQYF. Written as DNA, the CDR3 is TGCGCCAGCAGCCTGGGACAGAGCCGAGATACGCAGTATTTT.

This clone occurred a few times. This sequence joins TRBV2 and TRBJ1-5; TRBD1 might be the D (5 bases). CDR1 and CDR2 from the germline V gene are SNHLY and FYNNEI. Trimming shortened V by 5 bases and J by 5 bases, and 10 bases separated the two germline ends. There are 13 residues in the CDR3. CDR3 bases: TGTGCCAGCAGTCTGGGGGGGGATCAGCCCCAGCATTTT. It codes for CASSLGGDQPQHF.

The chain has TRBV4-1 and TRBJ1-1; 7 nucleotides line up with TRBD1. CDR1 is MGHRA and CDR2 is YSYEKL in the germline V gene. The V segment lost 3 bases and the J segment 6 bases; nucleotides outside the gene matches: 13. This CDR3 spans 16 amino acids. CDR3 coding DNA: TGCGCCAGCAGCCAGACAGGGATCGGGTTTTTGTCTGAAGCTTTCTTT. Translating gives CASSQTGIGFLSEAFF.

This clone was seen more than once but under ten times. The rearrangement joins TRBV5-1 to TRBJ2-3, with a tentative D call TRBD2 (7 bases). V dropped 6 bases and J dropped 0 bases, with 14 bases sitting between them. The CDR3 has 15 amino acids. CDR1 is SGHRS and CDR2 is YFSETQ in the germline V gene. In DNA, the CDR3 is TGCGCCAGCAAAAGCGGGACACCTAGCACAGATACGCAGTATTTT. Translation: CASKSGTPSTDTQYF.

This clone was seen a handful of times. CDR3 residues: CASSPGLEKSEQYF. DNA for the CDR3: TGTGCCAGCTCACCGGGACTAGAAAAGAGCGAGCAGTACTTC. V is TRBV18 and J is TRBJ2-7; TRBD2 matches at 8 bases. Trimming took 3 bases from V and 6 from J; bases not matched to a gene: 7. CDR1 and CDR2 (germline): KGHSH, LQKENI. The CDR3 is 14 amino acids. Full variable domain (remainder filled in from reference TRBV18 and TRBJ2-7): NAGVMQNPRHLVRRRGQEARLRCSPMKGHSHVYWYRQLPEEGLKFMVYLQKENIIDESGMPKERFSAEFPKEGPSILRIQQVVRGDSAAYFCASSPGLEKSEQYFGPGTRLTVT.

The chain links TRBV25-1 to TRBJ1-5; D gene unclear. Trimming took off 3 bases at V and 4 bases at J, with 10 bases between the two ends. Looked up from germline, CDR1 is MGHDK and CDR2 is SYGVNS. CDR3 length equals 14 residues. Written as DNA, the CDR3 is TGTGCCAGCAGTGAGAGCACCGCAAATCAGCCCCAGCATTTT. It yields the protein CASSESTANQPQHF.

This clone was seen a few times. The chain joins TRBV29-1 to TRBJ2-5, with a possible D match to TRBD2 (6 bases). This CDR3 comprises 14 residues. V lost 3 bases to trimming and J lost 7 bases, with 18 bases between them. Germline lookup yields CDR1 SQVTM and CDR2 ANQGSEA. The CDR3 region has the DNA TGCAGCGTTGAGCCTAGCCCCTTGGGGGGGACCCAGTACTTC. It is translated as CSVEPSPLGGTQYF.

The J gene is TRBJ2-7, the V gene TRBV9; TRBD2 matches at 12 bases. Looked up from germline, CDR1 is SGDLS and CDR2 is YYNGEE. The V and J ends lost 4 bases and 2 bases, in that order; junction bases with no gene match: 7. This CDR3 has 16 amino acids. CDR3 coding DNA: TGTGCCAGCAGCCCATCAGGACTAGCGGGAACCTACGAGCAGTACTTC. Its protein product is CASSPSGLAGTYEQYF.

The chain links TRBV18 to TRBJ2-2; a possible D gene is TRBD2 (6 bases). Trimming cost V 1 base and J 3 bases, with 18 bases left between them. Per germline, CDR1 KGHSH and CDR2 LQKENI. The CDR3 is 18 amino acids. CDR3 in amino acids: CASSPLGGGQFHTGELFF. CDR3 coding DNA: TGTGCCAGCTCACCACTAGGCGGAGGGCAATTCCACACCGGGGAGCTGTTTTTT.

The DNA of the CDR3 is TGCGCCAGCAGCCTTCTGGGGGCAGGGCCTTTCTACGAGCAGTACTTC. Protein sequence: CASSLLGAGPFYEQYF. The V gene is TRBV5-1, the J gene TRBJ2-7, with a tentative D call TRBD1 (6 bases). The CDR3 contains 16 residues. V was trimmed by 4 bases and J by 3 bases, leaving 20 bases between them. Germline V gene sequence: CDR1 SGHRS, CDR2 YFSETQ.

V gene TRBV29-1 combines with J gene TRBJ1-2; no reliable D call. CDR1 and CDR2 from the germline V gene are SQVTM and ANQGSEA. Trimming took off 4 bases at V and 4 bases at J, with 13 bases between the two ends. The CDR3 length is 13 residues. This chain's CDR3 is CSVAPRFFYGYTF. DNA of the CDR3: TGCAGCGTTGCCCCCCGGTTTTTCTATGGCTACACCTTC.

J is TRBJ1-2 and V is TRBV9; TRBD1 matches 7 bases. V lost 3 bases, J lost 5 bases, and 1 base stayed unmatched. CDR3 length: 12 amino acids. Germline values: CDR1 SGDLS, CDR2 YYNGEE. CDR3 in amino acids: CASSARGYGYTF. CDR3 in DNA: TGTGCCAGCAGCGCCAGGGGGTATGGCTACACCTTC.

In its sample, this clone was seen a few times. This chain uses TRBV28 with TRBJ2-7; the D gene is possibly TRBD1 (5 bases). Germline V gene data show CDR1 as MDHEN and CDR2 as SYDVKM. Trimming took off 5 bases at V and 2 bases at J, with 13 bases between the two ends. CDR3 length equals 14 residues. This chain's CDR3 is CASSPRLRAYEQYF. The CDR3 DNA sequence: TGTGCCAGCAGTCCTAGGCTCAGGGCCTACGAGCAGTACTTC. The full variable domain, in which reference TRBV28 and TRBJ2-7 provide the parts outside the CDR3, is DVKVTQSSRYLVKRTGEKVFLECVQDMDHENMFWYRQDPGLGLRLIYFSYDVKMKEKGDIPEGYSVSREKKERFSLILESASTNQTSMYLCASSPRLRAYEQYFGPGTRLTVT.

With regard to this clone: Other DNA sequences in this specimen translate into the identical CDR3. The CDR3 DNA sequence: TGTGCCAGCAGTTTAACGGGGTATGGCTACACCTTC. Protein: CASSLTGYGYTF. The chain is built from TRBV28 and TRBJ1-2; D is unclear. Trimming cost V 2 bases and J 5 bases, with 6 bases left between them. Germline V lookup: CDR1 MDHEN, CDR2 SYDVKM. The CDR3 contains 12 residues.

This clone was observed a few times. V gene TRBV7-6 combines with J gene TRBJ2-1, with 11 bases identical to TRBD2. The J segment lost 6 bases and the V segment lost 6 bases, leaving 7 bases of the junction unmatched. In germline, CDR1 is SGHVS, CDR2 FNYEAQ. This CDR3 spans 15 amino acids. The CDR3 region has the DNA TGTGCCAGCAGTCTACTAGCGGGAGCGGGCAATGAGCAGTTCTTC. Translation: CASSLLAGAGNEQFF.

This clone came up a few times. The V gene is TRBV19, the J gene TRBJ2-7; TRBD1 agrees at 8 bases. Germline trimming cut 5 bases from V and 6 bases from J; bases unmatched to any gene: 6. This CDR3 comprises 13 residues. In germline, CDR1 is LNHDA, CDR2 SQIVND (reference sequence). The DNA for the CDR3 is TGTGCCAGTAGTCGGACAGGGAACTCCGAGCAGTACGTC. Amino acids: CASSRTGNSEQYV.

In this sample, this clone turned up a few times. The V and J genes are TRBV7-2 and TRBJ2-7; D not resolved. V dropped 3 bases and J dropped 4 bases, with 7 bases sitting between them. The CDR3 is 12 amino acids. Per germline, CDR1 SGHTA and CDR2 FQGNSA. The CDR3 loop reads CASSFSVYEQYF. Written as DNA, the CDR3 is TGTGCCAGCAGCTTTTCCGTGTACGAGCAGTACTTC.

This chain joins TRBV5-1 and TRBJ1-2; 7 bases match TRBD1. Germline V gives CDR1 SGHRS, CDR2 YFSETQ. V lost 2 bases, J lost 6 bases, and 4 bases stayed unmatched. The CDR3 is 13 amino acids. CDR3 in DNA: TGCGCCAGCAGCTTAGACAGGGTGGATGGCTACACCTTC. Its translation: CASSLDRVDGYTF.

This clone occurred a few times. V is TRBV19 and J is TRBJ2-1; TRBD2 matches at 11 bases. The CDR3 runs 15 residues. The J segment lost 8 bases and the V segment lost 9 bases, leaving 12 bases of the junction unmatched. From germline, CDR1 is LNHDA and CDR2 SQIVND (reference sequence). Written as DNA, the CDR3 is TGTGCCAGCCGTACCACTAGCGGGAGTCGGTATGAGCAGTTCTTC. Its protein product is CASRTTSGSRYEQFF.

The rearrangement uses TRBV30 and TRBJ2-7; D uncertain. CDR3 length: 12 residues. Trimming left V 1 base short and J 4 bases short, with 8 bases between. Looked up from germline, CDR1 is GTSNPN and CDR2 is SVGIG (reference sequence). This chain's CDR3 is CAWSGLSYEQYF. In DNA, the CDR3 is TGTGCCTGGAGTGGCCTATCTTACGAGCAGTACTTC. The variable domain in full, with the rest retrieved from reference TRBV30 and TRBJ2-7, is SQTIHQWPATLVQPVGSPLSLECTVEGTSNPNLYWYRQAAGRGLQLLFYSVGIGQISSEVPQNLSASRPQDRQFILSSKKLLLSDSGFYLCAWSGLSYEQYFGPGTRLTVT.

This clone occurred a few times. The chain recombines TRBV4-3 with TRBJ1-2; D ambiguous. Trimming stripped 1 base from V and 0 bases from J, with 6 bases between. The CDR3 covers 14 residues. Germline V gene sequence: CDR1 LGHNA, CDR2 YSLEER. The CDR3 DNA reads TGCGCCAGCAGCCAAGGACAAACTAACTATGGCTACACCTTC. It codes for CASSQGQTNYGYTF.

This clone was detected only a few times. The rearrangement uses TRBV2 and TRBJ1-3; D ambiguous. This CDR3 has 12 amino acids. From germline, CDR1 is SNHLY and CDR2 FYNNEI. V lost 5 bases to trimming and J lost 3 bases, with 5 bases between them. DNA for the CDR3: TGTGCCAGCAGTTCGTTTGGAAACACCATATATTTT. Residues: CASSSFGNTIYF. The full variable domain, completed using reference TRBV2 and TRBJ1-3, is EPEVTQTPSHQVTQMGQEVILRCVPISNHLYFYWYRQILGQKVEFLVSFYNNEISEKSEIFDDQFSVERPDGSNFTLKIRSTKLEDSAMYFCASSSFGNTIYFGEGSWLTVV.

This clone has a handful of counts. The CDR3, as DNA: TGCAGTGCTAGTAGGAGGGGGCAGTTCTTC. This sequence encodes CSASRRGQFF. The V and J genes are TRBV20-1 and TRBJ2-1; a weak D match, TRBD2 (6 bases). V was pared by 3 bases and J by 12 bases, with 9 bases between. Germline V gives CDR1 DFQATT, CDR2 SNEGSKA (reference sequence). This CDR3 contains 10 residues.

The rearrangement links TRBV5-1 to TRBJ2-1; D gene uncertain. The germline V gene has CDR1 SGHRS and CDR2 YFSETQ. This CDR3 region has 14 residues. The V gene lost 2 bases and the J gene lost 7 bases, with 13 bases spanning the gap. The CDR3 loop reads CASSFMGRVNEQFF. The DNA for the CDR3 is TGCGCCAGCAGCTTCATGGGTCGGGTGAATGAGCAGTTCTTC.

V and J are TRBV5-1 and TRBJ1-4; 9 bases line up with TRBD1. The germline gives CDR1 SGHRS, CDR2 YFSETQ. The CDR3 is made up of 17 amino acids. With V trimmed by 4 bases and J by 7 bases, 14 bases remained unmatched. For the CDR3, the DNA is TGCGCCAGCAGCCGCCAACACCGGACAGGGGTCGGTGAAAAACTGTTTTTT. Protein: CASSRQHRTGVGEKLFF.

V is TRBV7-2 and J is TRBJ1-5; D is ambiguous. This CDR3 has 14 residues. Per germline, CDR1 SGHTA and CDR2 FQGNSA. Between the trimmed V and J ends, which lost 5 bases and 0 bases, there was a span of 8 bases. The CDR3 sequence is CASSRVLSNQPQHF. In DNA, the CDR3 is TGTGCCAGCAGCCGCGTCCTTAGCAATCAGCCCCAGCATTTT.